The 28 T cell receptor beta chains in this list originate from one sample, sequenced in a study of neurological immune-mediated disorders. The time point: longitudinal time-point 3. From the 5' RACE reads, TCRdb called clonotypes with MiXCR, one entry per CDR3 protein. The sample records approximately 85,000 distinct CDR3 sequences, about 4.5% being singletons. The sample consisted of PBMCs. The receptor source for this set is a woman aged 60-75 years with multiple sclerosis.

Turning to this clonotype: This clone may be a read error of a much larger clone one base away. The J gene is TRBJ1-2, the V gene TRBV7-8; 7 positions match TRBD1. After removal of 5 bases from V and 6 bases from J, the junction contained 9 bases not matched to a gene. The CDR3 has 14 residues. Germline V gene data show CDR1 as SGHVS and CDR2 as FQNEAQ. The CDR3 DNA follows: TGTGCCAGCAGCCATAGACAGGGTCGGGATGGCTACACCTTC. It is translated as CASSHRQGRDGYTF.

The chain links TRBV6-6 to TRBJ1-6, with D hard to call. V lost 2 bases and J lost 7, with 9 bases in between. CDR1 and CDR2 from the germline V gene are MNHNY and SVGAGI (reference sequence). The CDR3 is 14 amino acids. CDR3 DNA sequence: TGTGCCAGCAGTTACGTGGACGGGAATTCACCCCTCCACTTT. This sequence encodes CASSYVDGNSPLHF.

In this sample, this clonotype turned up many times. This chain uses TRBV7-8 with TRBJ1-1; 8 nucleotides match TRBD1. The CDR3 is 13 residues long. Losses at the gene ends were 5 bases for V and 6 bases for J; bases not matched to a gene: 5. CDR1 and CDR2 (germline): SGHVS, FQNEAQ. This CDR3 is CASSTLTGAEAFF. The CDR3 DNA is TGTGCCAGCAGCACCTTGACAGGGGCTGAAGCTTTCTTT.

This clonotype was picked up many times. The V call is TRBV7-2, the J call TRBJ1-4; no clear D gene. Trimming left V 1 base short and J 7 bases short, with 10 bases between. The CDR3 contains 14 residues. Per germline, CDR1 SGHTA and CDR2 FQGNSA. CDR3 in DNA: TGTGCCAGCAGCTTAGGGTGGGTTGGTGAAAAACTGTTTTTT. Its protein product is CASSLGWVGEKLFF.

This clonotype was seen at least ten times. This rearrangement joins TRBV11-1 to TRBJ2-3; no definite D call. CDR3 length equals 15 residues. Germline V gene lookup returns CDR1 SGHAT and CDR2 FQDESV (reference sequence). Trimming left V 4 bases short and J 2 bases short, with 13 bases between. This CDR3 reads CASSSISPNTDTQYF. The CDR3 bases are TGTGCCAGCAGCTCCATCTCCCCAAACACAGATACGCAGTATTTT.

This clonotype was seen repeatedly, ten times or more. V and J are TRBV15 and TRBJ2-3; a possible D gene is TRBD1 (6 bases). CDR1 and CDR2 from the germline V gene are LNHNV and YYDKDF (reference sequence). Deletions cut 4 bases from V and 1 base from J, with 9 bases between. This CDR3 is 14 amino acids long. DNA of the CDR3: TGTGCCACCAGCACCAGACAGGGCACAGATACGCAGTATTTT. Translated: CATSTRQGTDTQYF.

This clonotype was seen many times. This chain uses TRBV14 with TRBJ1-6, with 8 bases identical to TRBD1. V was clipped by 0 bases and J by 11 bases; unmatched bases: 9. The CDR3 runs to 16 residues. Germline lookup yields CDR1 SGHDN and CDR2 FVKESK. This CDR3 is CASSQDDAARGPPLHF. For the CDR3, the DNA is TGTGCCAGCAGCCAAGATGATGCTGCCAGGGGGCCACCCCTCCACTTT.

This clonotype was counted many times. The chain is built from TRBV12-3 or TRBV12-4 and TRBJ2-1; 8 bases fit TRBD2. V trimming: 2 bases; J trimming: 7 bases; junction bases outside the gene matches: 4. The CDR3 covers 14 residues. The CDR3 DNA reads TGTGCCAGCAGTTTAAGGACTAGCTGGAATGAGCAGTTCTTC. As protein: CASSLRTSWNEQFF.

Many counts were recorded for this clonotype. The chain has TRBV7-2 and TRBJ2-7; D unresolved. V was trimmed by 1 base and J by 1 base, leaving 8 bases between them. The germline V gene has CDR1 SGHTA and CDR2 FQGNSA. The CDR3 extends over 14 amino acids. Here the CDR3 reads CASSLGVVSYEQYF. The CDR3 DNA is TGTGCCAGCAGCTTAGGGGTGGTTTCCTACGAGCAGTACTTC.

This clonotype has just a few counts. This may be a read error: a much more frequent sequence differs by one nucleotide. The chain links TRBV6-2 or TRBV6-3 to TRBJ2-1; D remains ambiguous. Looked up from germline, CDR1 is MNHEY and CDR2 is SVGEGT. The CDR3 contains 13 residues. In nucleotides, the CDR3 is TGTGTCAGCATAGCCCGACCGTACAATGAGCAGTTCTTC. Translated, it gives CVSIARPYNEQFF.

This clonotype has more than one count but fewer than ten. J is TRBJ2-5 and V is TRBV20-1; 8 bases are shared with TRBD2. CDR1 and CDR2 (germline): DFQATT, SNEGSKA (reference sequence). With 6 bases clipped from V and 0 bases from J, the junction kept 6 bases outside the gene matches. This CDR3 contains 14 residues. The CDR3 region has the DNA TGCAGTGCCGTACTAGCGGAGGACCAAGAGACCCAGTACTTC. Amino acid sequence: CSAVLAEDQETQYF.

This clonotype has a count of ten or more. The CDR3 spells CASSRGQNLPYEQYF. The CDR3, as DNA: TGTGCCAGCAGCCGGGGACAGAACTTACCCTACGAGCAGTACTTC. The genes are TRBV6-5 and TRBJ2-7; 7 bases map to TRBD1. The J segment lost 2 bases and the V segment lost 6 bases, leaving 10 bases of the junction unmatched. The CDR3 has 15 residues. Germline V gives CDR1 MNHEY, CDR2 SVGAGI.

This clonotype was counted at least ten times. CDR3 nucleotide sequence: TGTGCCAGCAAATCCCGTTACAGGGGACGCTCCTACAATGAGCAGTTCTTC. Residues: CASKSRYRGRSYNEQFF. The genes are TRBV7-2 and TRBJ2-1; 7 bases agree with TRBD1. The CDR3 length is 17 residues. CDR1 SGHTA and CDR2 FQGNSA come from the germline V gene. Losses at the gene ends were 7 bases for V and 0 bases for J; bases not matched to a gene: 12.

This clonotype has a count of ten or more. The chain is built from TRBV4-2 and TRBJ2-5; a weak D match, TRBD1 (6 bases). The V end was cut by 1 base, the J end by 4 bases, with 13 bases between. The CDR3 contains 15 residues. Germline CDR1 is LGHNA and CDR2 is YNFKEQ. For the CDR3, the DNA is TGTGCCAGCAGCCAAGCGTCAGGGGTTGGAGAGACCCAGTACTTC. Its translation is CASSQASGVGETQYF.

Ten or more counts support this clonotype. The J gene is TRBJ2-1, the V gene TRBV20-1; either TRBD1 or TRBD2 may fit D (6 bases each). Looked up from germline, CDR1 is DFQATT and CDR2 is SNEGSKA (reference sequence). V lost 0 bases to trimming and J lost 8 bases, with 17 bases between them. This CDR3 has 15 amino acids. The CDR3 spells CSARDDGGSLYEQFF. In DNA, the CDR3 is TGCAGTGCTAGAGATGACGGGGGCTCCTTATATGAGCAGTTCTTC.

As for this clonotype: This may stem from a read error, because a much larger clone lies one nucleotide away. The genes are TRBV7-8 and TRBJ2-7; D remains unclear. Per the germline V gene, CDR1 is SGHVS and CDR2 is FQNEAQ. Trimming stripped 4 bases from V and 3 bases from J, with 7 bases between. This CDR3 spans 12 amino acids. The CDR3 region has the DNA TGTGCCAGCAGCTCCCACTACTACGAGCAGTACTTC. Protein: CASSSHYYEQYF.

The chain uses TRBV12-3 or TRBV12-4 and TRBJ2-3; a weak D match, TRBD1 (6 bases). The V end was cut by 7 bases, the J end by 3 bases, with 17 bases between. There are 15 residues in the CDR3. Here the CDR3 reads CASNRQEAFTDTQYF. The CDR3 nucleotides read TGTGCCAGCAACAGACAGGAAGCCTTTACAGATACGCAGTATTTT.

This clonotype has a count of ten or more. The genes are TRBV5-1 and TRBJ2-7, with D perhaps TRBD2 (5 bases). This CDR3 is 14 amino acids long. V lost 7 bases and J 2 bases, leaving 16 bases between the germline ends. CDR1 is SGHRS, CDR2 YFSETQ, per germline. The CDR3 loop reads CASQPSGWAYEQYF. Here the CDR3 DNA reads TGCGCCAGCCAACCGTCGGGGTGGGCCTACGAGCAGTACTTC.

This clonotype was seen at least ten times. The chain carries TRBV28 and TRBJ2-7; TRBD1 matches 8 bases. Germline V gene sequence: CDR1 MDHEN, CDR2 SYDVKM. This CDR3 is 12 amino acids long. With V trimmed by 6 bases and J by 6 bases, 4 bases remained unmatched. The CDR3 here is CASRRTGLEQYF. CDR3 DNA sequence: TGTGCCAGCAGAAGGACAGGGCTCGAGCAGTACTTC.

This clonotype was recorded at least ten times. The chain uses TRBV4-1 and TRBJ1-3, with a weak D call TRBD1 (6 bases). Germline lookup yields CDR1 MGHRA and CDR2 YSYEKL. V lost 3 bases and J 1 base, leaving 10 bases between the germline ends. The CDR3 is 15 amino acids. The CDR3 DNA reads TGCGCCAGCAGCCATGGACAGTCGTCTGGAAACACCATATATTTT. As protein: CASSHGQSSGNTIYF.

This clonotype was detected ten times or more. The gene calls are TRBV5-1 and TRBJ1-3; tentatively, D is TRBD1 (5 bases). The V end lost 0 bases, the J end lost 0 bases, and 13 bases lay between the germline ends. The CDR3 contains 17 residues. Germline V CDR1 and CDR2: SGHRS, YFSETQ. CDR3 coding DNA: TGCGCCAGCAGCTTGGTGGGACTTGATTCCTCTGGAAACACCATATATTTT. Translation gives CASSLVGLDSSGNTIYF. The complete variable domain, with remaining parts taken from reference TRBV5-1 and TRBJ1-3, reads KAGVTQTPRYLIKTRGQQVTLSCSPISGHRSVSWYQQTPGQGLQFLFEYFSETQRNKGNFPGRFSGRQFSNSRSEMNVSTLELGDSALYLCASSLVGLDSSGNTIYFGEGSWLTVV.

This clonotype was detected ten times or more. The V and J genes are TRBV25-1 and TRBJ2-3; the D is unclear. Germline assignment: CDR1 MGHDK and CDR2 SYGVNS. CDR3 size: 12 residues. V lost 4 bases and J lost 5, with 7 bases in between. CDR3 in DNA: TGTGCCAGCAGTGCAGGCAGAGATACGCAGTATTTT. Translation: CASSAGRDTQYF.

Many counts were recorded for this clonotype. The V and J genes are TRBV12-3 or TRBV12-4 and TRBJ1-4; tentatively, D is TRBD1 (5 bases). The CDR3 spans 14 residues. V dropped 1 base and J dropped 4 bases, with 7 bases sitting between them. The CDR3 nucleotides are TGTGCCAGCAGTTTAGGGGGCCTTAATGAAAAACTGTTTTTT. This gives the protein CASSLGGLNEKLFF.

This clonotype was seen repeatedly, ten times or more. The J gene is TRBJ2-7, the V gene TRBV3-1; TRBD2 aligns across 7 bases. With V trimmed by 4 bases and J by 0 bases, 6 bases remained unmatched. The CDR3 is made up of 15 amino acids. Germline-derived CDR1 and CDR2 are LGHDT and YNNKEL (reference sequence). The CDR3 is CASSRASGSSYEQYF. CDR3 nucleotides: TGTGCCAGCAGCCGAGCTAGCGGCAGCTCCTACGAGCAGTACTTC.

This clonotype was recorded many times. The chain joins TRBV6-5 to TRBJ1-1; 9 bases map to TRBD1. CDR3 size: 16 residues. The V segment lost 7 bases and the J segment 4 bases; nucleotides outside the gene matches: 13. CDR1 and CDR2 (germline): MNHEY, SVGAGI. CDR3 DNA: TGTGCCAGCACTTTACAGGGGGCGGGTTCAGGCACTGAAGCTTTCTTT. Its protein product is CASTLQGAGSGTEAFF.

This clonotype appeared many times. CDR3 residues: CASKRGEGNTEAFF. CDR3 coding DNA: TGTGCCAGCAAGAGGGGTGAGGGGAACACTGAAGCTTTCTTT. The chain joins TRBV12-3 or TRBV12-4 to TRBJ1-1; possibly TRBD1 for D (5 bases). The CDR3 runs to 14 residues. V lost 7 bases and J 1 base, leaving 13 bases between the germline ends.

This clonotype was detected ten times or more. The chain has TRBV5-6 and TRBJ1-1; 7 nucleotides agree with TRBD1. Germline V lookup: CDR1 SGHDT, CDR2 YYEEEE. Trimming took 3 bases from V and 8 from J; bases not matched to a gene: 4. The length of the CDR3 is 12 residues. This CDR3 is CASSWGTVEAFF. For the CDR3, the DNA is TGTGCCAGCAGCTGGGGGACAGTCGAAGCTTTCTTT.

In its sample, this clonotype was seen many times. The CDR3 region has the DNA TGCGCCAGCAGCTTGGGGCAGGGGCAGGGGATGAGCCTATCCGGCTACACCTTC. Residues: CASSLGQGQGMSLSGYTF. The genes are TRBV5-1 and TRBJ1-2; perhaps TRBD1 as D (6 bases). CDR1 is SGHRS and CDR2 is YFSETQ in the germline V gene. The CDR3 consists of 18 residues. V lost 0 bases, J lost 8 bases, and 26 bases lay in between.